Presented here are 28 T cell receptor beta chains from one specimen sequenced in a study of control samples from healthy donors and cancer patients. Libraries were prepared by immunoSEQ multiplex PCR; TCRdb keeps only in-frame clonotypes and omits some of them. The repertoire holds some 57,000 clones, approximately 95% seen once, with 1.5% to 2% in the top ten. Sequencing input: blood. These receptors originate from a woman younger than 45 in good health.

The chain is built from TRBV5-5 and TRBJ1-3; D gene unclear. Germline V gene sequence: CDR1 SGHKS, CDR2 YYEKEE (reference sequence). Deletions cut 6 bases from V and 0 bases from J, with 10 bases between. This CDR3 region has 14 residues. CDR3 residues: CASTLAGSGNTIYF. CDR3 DNA: TGTGCCAGCACCCTGGCAGGCTCTGGAAACACCATATATTTT.

The gene calls are TRBV7-9 and TRBJ2-7, with 8 positions matching TRBD1. Trimming took 5 bases from V and 5 from J; bases not matched to a gene: 14. Germline lookup yields CDR1 SEHNR and CDR2 FQNEAQ (reference sequence). This CDR3 contains 16 residues. The CDR3 is CASSAQTGAALNEQYF. CDR3 in DNA: TGTGCCAGCAGCGCACAGACAGGGGCTGCCCTGAACGAGCAGTACTTC.

This chain uses TRBV28 with TRBJ2-5; 9 bases map to TRBD1. Trimming at V came to 5 bases and at J to 3 bases, leaving 4 bases not matched to a gene. Germline loops: CDR1 MDHEN, CDR2 SYDVKM. The CDR3 loop spans 14 amino acids. Here the CDR3 DNA reads TGTGCCAGCAGTCACCGGGACAGGGAAGAGACCCAGTACTTC. Its translation: CASSHRDREETQYF.

The chain employs TRBV28 and TRBJ1-4; D uncertain. Deletions cut 3 bases from V and 0 bases from J, with 8 bases between. The CDR3 totals 15 residues. Germline values: CDR1 MDHEN, CDR2 SYDVKM. The CDR3 loop reads CASSFIGATNEKLFF. Here the CDR3 DNA reads TGTGCCAGCAGTTTCATCGGGGCAACTAATGAAAAACTGTTTTTT.

The rearrangement links TRBV2 to TRBJ2-7, with TRBD2 matching 11 bases. The germline gives CDR1 SNHLY, CDR2 FYNNEI. V gave up 6 bases and J gave up 4 bases; unmatched junction bases: 14. The CDR3 consists of 17 residues. Here the CDR3 reads CASSDLASGRTLYEQYF. CDR3 coding DNA: TGTGCCAGCAGCGACCTCGCTAGCGGGAGGACTCTTTACGAGCAGTACTTC.

The chain carries TRBV5-1 and TRBJ2-5; tentatively, D is TRBD2 (6 bases). The germline gives CDR1 SGHRS, CDR2 YFSETQ. Trimming stripped 3 bases from V and 2 bases from J, with 8 bases between. The CDR3 has 13 residues. CDR3 nucleotide sequence: TGCGCCAGCAGCTCCCGGGGGCAAGAGACCCAGTACTTC. It translates to CASSSRGQETQYF. Full variable domain (remainder filled in from reference TRBV5-1 and TRBJ2-5): KAGVTQTPRYLIKTRGQQVTLSCSPISGHRSVSWYQQTPGQGLQFLFEYFSETQRNKGNFPGRFSGRQFSNSRSEMNVSTLELGDSALYLCASSSRGQETQYFGPGTRLLVL.

V and J are TRBV18 and TRBJ1-1, with D unresolved. The CDR3 runs to 13 residues. Trimming left V 2 bases short and J 3 bases short, with 7 bases between. Per germline, CDR1 KGHSH and CDR2 LQKENI. In nucleotides, the CDR3 is TGTGCCAGCTCACCATCCGCAGACACTGAAGCTTTCTTT. This codes for CASSPSADTEAFF.

The J gene is TRBJ2-5, the V gene TRBV3-1 (or the pseudogene TRBV3-2), with 9 bases identical to TRBD1. Germline-derived CDR1 and CDR2 are LGHDT and YNNKEL (reference sequence). The V gene end was trimmed by 5 bases and the J gene end by 4 bases; junction bases not matched to a gene: 8. The CDR3 is made up of 15 amino acids. CDR3 loop: CASSFRDRDLETQYF. DNA for the CDR3: TGTGCCAGCAGCTTCCGGGACAGGGATCTAGAGACCCAGTACTTC.

The chain couples TRBV2 to TRBJ1-4; D unresolved. The V gene lost 7 bases and the J gene lost 3 bases, with 9 bases spanning the gap. This CDR3 is built from 13 residues. Germline CDR1 reads SNHLY; CDR2 reads FYNNEI. The CDR3 DNA sequence: TGTGCCAGCAATAAGACGCCTAATGAAAAACTGTTTTTT. This translates into CASNKTPNEKLFF.

J is TRBJ1-6 and V is TRBV2; 9 bases are shared with TRBD1. V trimming: 8 bases; J trimming: 9 bases; junction bases outside the gene matches: 5. The CDR3 is 13 amino acids. CDR1 and CDR2 (germline): SNHLY, FYNNEI. The CDR3 nucleotides read TGTGCCAGCCGACAGGGGGTAGGTTCACCCCTCCACTTT. Encoded protein: CASRQGVGSPLHF.

V is TRBV28 and J is TRBJ2-3; no firm D call. The germline V and J ends were trimmed by 6 bases and 4 bases, with 17 bases remaining between them. Germline loops: CDR1 MDHEN, CDR2 SYDVKM. The CDR3 has 15 amino acids. The CDR3 loop is CASSLESAIADTQYF. CDR3 coding DNA: TGTGCCAGCAGCCTCGAATCAGCTATCGCAGATACGCAGTATTTT.

This clone was detected once. The chain has TRBV2 and TRBJ2-2; no reliable D call. Trimming removed 1 base at V and 6 bases at J, with 9 bases between. Germline loops: CDR1 SNHLY, CDR2 FYNNEI. The CDR3 contains 14 residues. The CDR3 loop reads CASSEEVFPGELFF. The CDR3 DNA reads TGTGCCAGCAGTGAAGAGGTATTTCCCGGGGAGCTGTTTTTT. Variable domain in full (rest from reference TRBV2 and TRBJ2-2): EPEVTQTPSHQVTQMGQEVILRCVPISNHLYFYWYRQILGQKVEFLVSFYNNEISEKSEIFDDQFSVERPDGSNFTLKIRSTKLEDSAMYFCASSEEVFPGELFFGEGSRLTVL.

The rearrangement uses TRBV2 and TRBJ1-6; maybe TRBD1 (6 bases). The length of the CDR3 is 12 residues. Trimming took off 6 bases at V and 9 bases at J, with 9 bases between the two ends. In germline, CDR1 is SNHLY, CDR2 FYNNEI. The CDR3 reads CASRARGSPLHF. Written as DNA, the CDR3 is TGTGCCAGCAGGGCCAGGGGTTCACCCCTCCACTTT.

This clone was detected only once. V is TRBV9 and J is TRBJ2-5; D not resolved. The CDR3 is 15 residues long. The germline CDR1 and CDR2 sequences are SGDLS and YYNGEE. V dropped 0 bases and J dropped 2 bases, with 11 bases sitting between them. CDR3 sequence (DNA): TGTGCCAGCAGCGTAGAGGGATCGGTTCAAGAGACCCAGTACTTC. This translates into CASSVEGSVQETQYF.

The V and J genes are TRBV2 and TRBJ1-2, with 8 bases aligning to TRBD1. Germline lookup yields CDR1 SNHLY and CDR2 FYNNEI. The CDR3 sequence is 16 residues long. The V gene end was trimmed by 6 bases and the J gene end by 2 bases; junction bases not matched to a gene: 11. The CDR3, as DNA: TGTGCCAGCAGCCCCACTGACAGGGGACCCAACTATGGCTACACCTTC. Translating it yields CASSPTDRGPNYGYTF. Together with reference TRBV2 and TRBJ1-2, the CDR3 gives the full variable domain: EPEVTQTPSHQVTQMGQEVILRCVPISNHLYFYWYRQILGQKVEFLVSFYNNEISEKSEIFDDQFSVERPDGSNFTLKIRSTKLEDSAMYFCASSPTDRGPNYGYTFGSGTRLTVV.

V is TRBV10-3 and J is TRBJ2-1; a weak D match, TRBD2 (6 bases). The CDR3 totals 12 residues. Germline V CDR1 and CDR2: ENHRY, SYGVKD. Trimming took 6 bases from V and 6 from J, leaving 9 bases between them. The CDR3 loop reads CAIRGDSNEQFF. The CDR3 bases are TGTGCCATCAGAGGGGACTCCAATGAGCAGTTCTTC.

The chain carries TRBV2 and TRBJ2-3; TRBD2 matches 9 bases. The CDR3 length is 14 residues. The trim removed 3 bases at V and 4 bases at J, leaving 2 bases unmatched. CDR1 and CDR2 from the germline V gene are SNHLY and FYNNEI. Here the CDR3 DNA reads TGTGCCAGCAGTGAGGGACTAGCTCCAGATACGCAGTATTTT. It is translated as CASSEGLAPDTQYF.

The chain joins TRBV6-5 to TRBJ2-7; TRBD2 matches 7 bases. The trim removed 11 bases at V and 3 bases at J, leaving 10 bases unmatched. CDR1 is MNHEY, CDR2 SVGAGI, per germline. CDR3 length: 13 amino acids. The chain's CDR3 is CAVPRGDYYEQYF. The CDR3 bases are TGTGCCGTCCCCCGAGGGGACTACTACGAGCAGTACTTC.

The chain combines TRBV27 with TRBJ2-1, with no clear D. Per the germline V gene, CDR1 is MNHEY and CDR2 is SMNVEV (reference sequence). This CDR3 is 14 amino acids long. V lost 2 bases, J lost 0 bases, and 5 bases lay in between. CDR3 sequence: CASSLVSSYNEQFF. The CDR3 nucleotides read TGTGCCAGCAGTTTAGTCAGCTCCTACAATGAGCAGTTCTTC.

The chain links TRBV28 to TRBJ2-7; TRBD1 agrees at 8 bases. The CDR3 is made up of 15 amino acids. Trimming cost V 7 bases and J 0 bases; bases outside gene matches: 8. Germline values: CDR1 MDHEN, CDR2 SYDVKM. DNA for the CDR3: TGTGCCAGCACCCCTTGGGGGACAGGCTCCTACGAGCAGTACTTC. As protein: CASTPWGTGSYEQYF.

The gene calls are TRBV6-6 and TRBJ2-7; D possibly corresponds to TRBD1 (6 bases). CDR3 length: 13 residues. V gave up 5 bases and J gave up 1 base, with 9 bases separating them. Germline values: CDR1 MNHNY, CDR2 SVGAGI (reference sequence). As DNA, the CDR3 is TGTGCCAGCAGTGAGACAGGTTCCTACGAGCAGTACTTC. Its translation: CASSETGSYEQYF.

V usage is TRBV27 and J usage is TRBJ2-2; TRBD2 aligns across 8 bases. Trimming removed 5 bases from V and 6 bases from J; junction bases left unmatched: 8. Germline CDR1 and CDR2: MNHEY and SMNVEV (reference sequence). The CDR3 is made up of 15 amino acids. In nucleotides, the CDR3 is TGTGCCAGCAGTCTCCGGGGGGGCGTCCCCGGGGAGCTGTTTTTT. This codes for CASSLRGGVPGELFF.

V usage is TRBV12-3 or TRBV12-4 and J usage is TRBJ1-5; the D gene is possibly TRBD1 (6 bases). The CDR3 length is 13 residues. V lost 3 bases and J 6 bases, leaving 9 bases between the germline ends. The chain's CDR3 is CASSFRGGQPQHF. CDR3 sequence (DNA): TGTGCCAGCAGTTTCAGGGGCGGTCAGCCCCAGCATTTT.

Here the CDR3 reads CASSLGTGGANTGELFF. The CDR3 nucleotides read TGCGCCAGCAGCTTGGGGACAGGGGGCGCGAACACCGGGGAGCTGTTTTTT. The chain employs TRBV5-1 and TRBJ2-2; 11 nucleotides agree with TRBD1. The CDR3 covers 17 residues. Trimming took 0 bases from V and 0 from J; bases not matched to a gene: 1. CDR1 and CDR2 from the germline V gene are SGHRS and YFSETQ.

The chain's CDR3 is CASCAVDDEQYF. CDR3 bases: TGTGCCTCTTGCGCTGTAGATGACGAGCAGTACTTC. The chain links TRBV11-2 to TRBJ2-7; D is ambiguous. CDR3 length: 12 residues. Trimming removed 11 bases from V and 5 bases from J, with 16 bases in between. From germline, CDR1 is SGHAT and CDR2 FQNNGV.

This clone was detected once. The rearrangement links TRBV7-9 to TRBJ1-1, with D maybe TRBD1 (5 bases). Trimming shortened V by 7 bases and J by 5 bases, and 14 bases separated the two germline ends. Germline lookup yields CDR1 SEHNR and CDR2 FQNEAQ (reference sequence). The CDR3 runs to 13 residues. The CDR3 DNA is TGTGCCAGCAAGGACACCCGGTGGACTGAAGCTTTCTTT. Translating it yields CASKDTRWTEAFF.

V gene TRBV18 combines with J gene TRBJ2-3; D gene unclear. This CDR3 comprises 17 residues. With 3 bases removed from V and 0 bases from J, the gap between germline ends came to 16 bases. Germline values: CDR1 KGHSH, CDR2 LQKENI. The CDR3 protein is CASSPRRTAYSTDTQYF. The CDR3 DNA sequence: TGTGCCAGCTCACCCCGCCGGACGGCCTATAGCACAGATACGCAGTATTTT.

This chain joins TRBV28 and TRBJ1-5; a possible D gene is TRBD1 (6 bases). The V gene's germline CDR1 is MDHEN and CDR2 SYDVKM. V was pared by 6 bases and J by 2 bases, with 14 bases between. CDR3 length equals 15 residues. DNA of the CDR3: TGTGCCAGCAGCTCCGGGGGGGGCCGCAATCAGCCCCAGCATTTT. Amino acids: CASSSGGGRNQPQHF.